This T cell receptor beta chain was sequenced in a study of blood T cell repertoires in COVID-19. Turning to the study itself: In each case, the material was cDNA or gDNA derived from T cells, B-cell-depleted T cells, or PBMCs.

Turning to this clone: Other DNA sequences within the sample encode an identical CDR3.

Between the trimmed V and J ends, which lost 1 base and 0 bases, there was a span of 4 bases. Germline-derived CDR1 and CDR2 are SGHRS and YFSETQ. CDR3 length: 13 residues. In the original processing: Reference gene primers were amplified, and this amplification served to estimate nucleated cell counts. Here immunoSEQ multiplex PCR was the method, and the copy in TCRdb shows in-frame clones only, minus some. V, J and clone size derive from that table, while D and trimming were established from the DNA sequence. This repertoire shows about 190,000 clones, roughly nine tenths found once; its top ten account for around 1.1%.

The chain carries TRBV5-1 and TRBJ1-2, with D uncertain. Sequenced sample: peripheral blood. The receptor was derived from a man aged 30 to 39 with acute or convalescent COVID-19. The CDR3 DNA reads as TGCGCCAGCAGCTTGACAGCTAACTATGGCTACACCTTC. Its translation: CASSLTANYGYTF.